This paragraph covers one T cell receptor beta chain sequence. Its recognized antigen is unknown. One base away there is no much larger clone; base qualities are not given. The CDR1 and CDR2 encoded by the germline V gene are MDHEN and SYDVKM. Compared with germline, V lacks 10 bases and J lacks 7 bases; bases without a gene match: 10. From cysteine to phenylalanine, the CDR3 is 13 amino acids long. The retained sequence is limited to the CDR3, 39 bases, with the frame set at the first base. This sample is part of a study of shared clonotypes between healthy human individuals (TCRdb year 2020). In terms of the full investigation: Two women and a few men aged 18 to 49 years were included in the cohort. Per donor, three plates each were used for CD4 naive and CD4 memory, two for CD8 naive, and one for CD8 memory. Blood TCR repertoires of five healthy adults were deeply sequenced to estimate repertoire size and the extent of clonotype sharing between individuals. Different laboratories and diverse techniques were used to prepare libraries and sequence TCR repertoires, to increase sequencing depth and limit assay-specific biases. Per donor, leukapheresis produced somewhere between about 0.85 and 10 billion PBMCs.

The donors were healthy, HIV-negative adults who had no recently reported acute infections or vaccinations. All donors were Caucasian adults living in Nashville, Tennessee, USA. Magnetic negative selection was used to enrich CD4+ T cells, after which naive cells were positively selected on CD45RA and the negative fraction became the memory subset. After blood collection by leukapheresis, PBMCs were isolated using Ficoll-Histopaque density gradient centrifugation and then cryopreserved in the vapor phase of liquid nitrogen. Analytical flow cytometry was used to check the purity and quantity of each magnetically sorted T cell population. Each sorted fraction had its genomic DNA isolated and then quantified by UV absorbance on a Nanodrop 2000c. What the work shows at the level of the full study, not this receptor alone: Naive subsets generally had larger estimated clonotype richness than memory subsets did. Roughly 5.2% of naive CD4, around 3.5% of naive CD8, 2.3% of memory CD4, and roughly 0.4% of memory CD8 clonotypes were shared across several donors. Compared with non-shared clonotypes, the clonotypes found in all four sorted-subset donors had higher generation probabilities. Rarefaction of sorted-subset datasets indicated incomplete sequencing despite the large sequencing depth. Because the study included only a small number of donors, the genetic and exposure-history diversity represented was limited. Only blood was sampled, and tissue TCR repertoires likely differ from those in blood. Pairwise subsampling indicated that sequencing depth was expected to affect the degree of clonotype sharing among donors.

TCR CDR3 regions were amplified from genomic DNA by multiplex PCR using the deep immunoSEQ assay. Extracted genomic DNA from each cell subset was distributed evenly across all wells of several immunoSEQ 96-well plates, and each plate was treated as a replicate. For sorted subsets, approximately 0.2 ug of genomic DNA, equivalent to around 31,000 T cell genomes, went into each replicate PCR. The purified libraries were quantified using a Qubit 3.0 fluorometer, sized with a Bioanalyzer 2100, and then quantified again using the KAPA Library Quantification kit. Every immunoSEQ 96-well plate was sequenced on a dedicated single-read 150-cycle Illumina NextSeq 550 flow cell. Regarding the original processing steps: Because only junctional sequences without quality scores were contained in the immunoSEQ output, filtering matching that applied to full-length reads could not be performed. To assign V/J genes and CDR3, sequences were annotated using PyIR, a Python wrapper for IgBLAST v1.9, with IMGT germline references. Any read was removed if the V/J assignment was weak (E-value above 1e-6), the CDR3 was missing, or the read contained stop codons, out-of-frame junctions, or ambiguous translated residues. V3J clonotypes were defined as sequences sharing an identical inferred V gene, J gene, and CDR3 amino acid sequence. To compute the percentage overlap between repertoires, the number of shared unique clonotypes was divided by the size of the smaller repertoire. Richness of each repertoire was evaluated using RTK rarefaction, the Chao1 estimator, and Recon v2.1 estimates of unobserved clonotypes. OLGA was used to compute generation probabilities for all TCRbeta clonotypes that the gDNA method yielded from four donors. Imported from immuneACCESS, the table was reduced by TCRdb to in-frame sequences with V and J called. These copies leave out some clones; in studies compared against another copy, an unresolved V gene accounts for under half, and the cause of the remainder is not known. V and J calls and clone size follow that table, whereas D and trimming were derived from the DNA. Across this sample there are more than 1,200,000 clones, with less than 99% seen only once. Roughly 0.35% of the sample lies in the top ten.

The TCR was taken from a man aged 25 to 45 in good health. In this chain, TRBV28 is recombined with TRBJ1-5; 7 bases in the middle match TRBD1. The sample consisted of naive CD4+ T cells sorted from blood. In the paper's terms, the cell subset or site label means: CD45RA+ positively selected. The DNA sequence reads TGTGCCACCCGTAGGGGGCTAGAGCAGCCCCAGCATTTT. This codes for CATRRGLEQPQHF.